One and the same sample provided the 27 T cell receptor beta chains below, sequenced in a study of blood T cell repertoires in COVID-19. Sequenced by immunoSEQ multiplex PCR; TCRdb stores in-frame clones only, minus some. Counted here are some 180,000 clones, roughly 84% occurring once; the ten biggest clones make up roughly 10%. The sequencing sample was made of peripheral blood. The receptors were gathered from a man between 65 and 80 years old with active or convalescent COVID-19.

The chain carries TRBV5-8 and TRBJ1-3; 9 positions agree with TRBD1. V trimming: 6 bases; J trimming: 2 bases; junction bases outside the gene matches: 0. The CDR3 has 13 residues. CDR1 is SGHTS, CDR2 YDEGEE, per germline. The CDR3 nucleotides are TGTGCCAGCAACAGGGGGCCTGGAAACACCATATATTTT. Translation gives CASNRGPGNTIYF.

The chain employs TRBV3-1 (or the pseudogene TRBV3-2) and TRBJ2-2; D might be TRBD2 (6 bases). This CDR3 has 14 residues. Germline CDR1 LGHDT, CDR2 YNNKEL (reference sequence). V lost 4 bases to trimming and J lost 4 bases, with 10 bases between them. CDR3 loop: CASSPGGSTGELFF. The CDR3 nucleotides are TGTGCCAGCAGCCCCGGGGGATCCACCGGGGAGCTGTTTTTT.

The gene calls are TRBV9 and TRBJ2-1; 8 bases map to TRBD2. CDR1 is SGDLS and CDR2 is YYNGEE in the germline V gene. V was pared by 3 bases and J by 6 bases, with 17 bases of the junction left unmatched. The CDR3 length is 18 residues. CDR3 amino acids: CASSERGRSGRGVNEQFF. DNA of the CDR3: TGTGCCAGCAGCGAGAGGGGGAGGAGCGGGAGAGGTGTCAATGAGCAGTTCTTC. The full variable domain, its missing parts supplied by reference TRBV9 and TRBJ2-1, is DSGVTQTPKHLITATGQRVTLRCSPRSGDLSVYWYQQSLDQGLQFLIQYYNGEERAKGNILERFSAQQFPDLHSELNLSSLELGDSALYFCASSERGRSGRGVNEQFFGPGTRLTVL.

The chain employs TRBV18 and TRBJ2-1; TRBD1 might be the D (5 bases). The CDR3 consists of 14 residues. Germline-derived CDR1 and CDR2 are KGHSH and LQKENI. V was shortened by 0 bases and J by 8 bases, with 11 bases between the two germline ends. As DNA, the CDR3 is TGTGCCAGCTCACCACCGGGAAGGGGATATGAGCAGTTCTTC. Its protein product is CASSPPGRGYEQFF.

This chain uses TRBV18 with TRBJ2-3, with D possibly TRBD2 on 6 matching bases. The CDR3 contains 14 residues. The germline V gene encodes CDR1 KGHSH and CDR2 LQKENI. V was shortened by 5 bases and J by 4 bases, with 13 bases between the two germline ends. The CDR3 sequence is CASSRQGGADTQYF. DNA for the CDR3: TGTGCCAGCTCAAGGCAGGGAGGTGCAGATACGCAGTATTTT.

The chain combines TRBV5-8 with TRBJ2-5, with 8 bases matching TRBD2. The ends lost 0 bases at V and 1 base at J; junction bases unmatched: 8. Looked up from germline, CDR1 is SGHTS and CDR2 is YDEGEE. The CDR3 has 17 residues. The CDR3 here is CASSLALAGSPQETQYF. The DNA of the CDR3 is TGTGCCAGCAGCTTGGCTTTAGCGGGAAGCCCCCAAGAGACCCAGTACTTC. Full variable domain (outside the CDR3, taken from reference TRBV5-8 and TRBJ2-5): EAGVTQSPTHLIKTRGQQATLRCSPISGHTSVYWYQQALGLGLQFLLWYDEGEERNRGNFPPRFSGRQFPNYSSELNVNALELEDSALYLCASSLALAGSPQETQYFGPGTRLLVL.

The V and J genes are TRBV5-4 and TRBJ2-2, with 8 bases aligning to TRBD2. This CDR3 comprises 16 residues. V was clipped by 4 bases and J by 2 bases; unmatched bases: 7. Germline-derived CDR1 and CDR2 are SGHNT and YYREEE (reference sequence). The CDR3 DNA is TGTGCCAGCAGCGGGAGCGGGGGCTTAAACACCGGGGAGCTGTTTTTT. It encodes CASSGSGGLNTGELFF.

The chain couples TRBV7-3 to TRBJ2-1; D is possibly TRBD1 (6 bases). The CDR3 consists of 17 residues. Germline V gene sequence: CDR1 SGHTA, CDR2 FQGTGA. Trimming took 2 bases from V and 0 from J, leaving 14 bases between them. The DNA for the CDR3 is TGTGCCAGCAGCTTAGGCTCCAGGGGATTCTCCTACAATGAGCAGTTCTTC. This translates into CASSLGSRGFSYNEQFF.

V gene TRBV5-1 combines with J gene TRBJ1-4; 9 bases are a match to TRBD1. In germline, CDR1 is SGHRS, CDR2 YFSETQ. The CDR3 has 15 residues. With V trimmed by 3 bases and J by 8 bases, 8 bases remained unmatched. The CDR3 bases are TGCGCCAGCAGCTCTGGGACAGGGAAGGCGGAAAAACTGTTTTTT. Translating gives CASSSGTGKAEKLFF. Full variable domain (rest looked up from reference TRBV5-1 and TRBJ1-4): KAGVTQTPRYLIKTRGQQVTLSCSPISGHRSVSWYQQTPGQGLQFLFEYFSETQRNKGNFPGRFSGRQFSNSRSEMNVSTLELGDSALYLCASSSGTGKAEKLFFGSGTQLSVL.

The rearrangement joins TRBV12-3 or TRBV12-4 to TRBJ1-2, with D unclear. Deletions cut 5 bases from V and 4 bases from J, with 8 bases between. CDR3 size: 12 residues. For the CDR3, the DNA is TGTGCCAGCAGTCTTGGCTCCTATGGCTACACCTTC. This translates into CASSLGSYGYTF.

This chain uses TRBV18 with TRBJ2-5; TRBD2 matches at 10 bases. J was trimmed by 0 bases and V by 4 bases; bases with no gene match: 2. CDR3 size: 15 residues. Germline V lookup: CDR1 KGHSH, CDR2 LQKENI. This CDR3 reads CASSRSGGHQETQYF. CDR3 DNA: TGTGCCAGCTCACGTAGCGGGGGGCACCAAGAGACCCAGTACTTC. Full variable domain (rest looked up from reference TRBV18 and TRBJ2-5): NAGVMQNPRHLVRRRGQEARLRCSPMKGHSHVYWYRQLPEEGLKFMVYLQKENIIDESGMPKERFSAEFPKEGPSILRIQQVVRGDSAAYFCASSRSGGHQETQYFGPGTRLLVL.

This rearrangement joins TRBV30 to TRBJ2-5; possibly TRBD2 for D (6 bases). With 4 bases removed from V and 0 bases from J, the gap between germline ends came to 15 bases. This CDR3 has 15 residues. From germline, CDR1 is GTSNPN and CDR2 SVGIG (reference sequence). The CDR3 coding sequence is TGTGCCTGGACATCGGCGGGGTTCTACCAAGAGACCCAGTACTTC. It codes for CAWTSAGFYQETQYF.

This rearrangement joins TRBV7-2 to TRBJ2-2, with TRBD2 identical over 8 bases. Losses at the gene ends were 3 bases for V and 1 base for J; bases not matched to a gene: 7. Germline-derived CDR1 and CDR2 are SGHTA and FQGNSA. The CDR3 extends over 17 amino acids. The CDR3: CASSLETSGRNTGELFF. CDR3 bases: TGTGCCAGCAGCTTGGAAACTAGCGGTCGGAACACCGGGGAGCTGTTTTTT.

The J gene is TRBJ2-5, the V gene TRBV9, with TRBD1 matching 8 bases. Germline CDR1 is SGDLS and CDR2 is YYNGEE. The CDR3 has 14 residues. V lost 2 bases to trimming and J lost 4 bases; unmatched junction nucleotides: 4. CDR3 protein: CASSVKDRGETQYF. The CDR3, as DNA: TGTGCCAGCAGCGTGAAAGACAGGGGAGAGACCCAGTACTTC.

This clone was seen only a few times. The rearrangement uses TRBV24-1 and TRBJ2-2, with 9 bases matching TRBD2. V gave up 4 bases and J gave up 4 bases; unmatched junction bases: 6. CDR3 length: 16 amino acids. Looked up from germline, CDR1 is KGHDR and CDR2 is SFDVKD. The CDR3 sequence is CATSDPGLATTGELFF. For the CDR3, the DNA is TGTGCCACCAGTGACCCCGGACTAGCGACCACCGGGGAGCTGTTTTTT.

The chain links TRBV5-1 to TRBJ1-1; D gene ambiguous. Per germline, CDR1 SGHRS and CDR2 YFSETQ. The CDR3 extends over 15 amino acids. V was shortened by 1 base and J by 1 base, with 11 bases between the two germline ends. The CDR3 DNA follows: TGCGCCAGCAGCTTGTTGAGGAGCGAGAACACTGAAGCTTTCTTT. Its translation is CASSLLRSENTEAFF.

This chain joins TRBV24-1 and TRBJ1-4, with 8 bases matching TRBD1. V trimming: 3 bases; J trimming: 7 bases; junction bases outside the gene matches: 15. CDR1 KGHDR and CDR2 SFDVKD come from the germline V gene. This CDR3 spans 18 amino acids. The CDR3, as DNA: TGTGCCACCAGTGATGGCTTGGACAGGGTTTTATCTGGTGAAAAACTGTTTTTT. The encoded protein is CATSDGLDRVLSGEKLFF.

The CDR3 is CASSIAAGDGYTF. The CDR3 bases are TGTGCCAGTAGTATAGCGGCAGGGGATGGCTACACCTTC. The chain joins TRBV19 to TRBJ1-2; perhaps TRBD1 as D (6 bases). Trimming took off 1 base at V and 6 bases at J, with 9 bases between the two ends. There are 13 residues in the CDR3. Germline CDR1 reads LNHDA; CDR2 reads SQIVND (reference sequence).

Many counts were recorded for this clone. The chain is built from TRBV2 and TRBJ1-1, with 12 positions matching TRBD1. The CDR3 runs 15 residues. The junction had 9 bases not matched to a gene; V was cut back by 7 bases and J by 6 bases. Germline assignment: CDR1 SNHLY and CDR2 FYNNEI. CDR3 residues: CASTKEGQGASEAFF. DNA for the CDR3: TGTGCCAGCACTAAAGAGGGACAGGGGGCTTCTGAAGCTTTCTTT.

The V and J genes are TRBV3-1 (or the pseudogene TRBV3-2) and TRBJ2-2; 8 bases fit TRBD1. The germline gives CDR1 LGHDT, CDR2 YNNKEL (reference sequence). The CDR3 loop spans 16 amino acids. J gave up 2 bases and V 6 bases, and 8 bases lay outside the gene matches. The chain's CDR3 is CASRAPDRENTGELFF. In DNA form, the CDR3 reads TGTGCCAGCAGGGCCCCGGACAGGGAAAACACCGGGGAGCTGTTTTTT.

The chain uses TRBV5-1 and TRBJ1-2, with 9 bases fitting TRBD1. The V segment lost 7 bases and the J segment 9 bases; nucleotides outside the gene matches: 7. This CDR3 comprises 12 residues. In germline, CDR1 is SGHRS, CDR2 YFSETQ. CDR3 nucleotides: TGCGCCAGCTGGACAGGGGTTGGTAGCTACACCTTC. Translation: CASWTGVGSYTF. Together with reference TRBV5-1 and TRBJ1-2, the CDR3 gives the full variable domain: KAGVTQTPRYLIKTRGQQVTLSCSPISGHRSVSWYQQTPGQGLQFLFEYFSETQRNKGNFPGRFSGRQFSNSRSEMNVSTLELGDSALYLCASWTGVGSYTFGSGTRLTVV.

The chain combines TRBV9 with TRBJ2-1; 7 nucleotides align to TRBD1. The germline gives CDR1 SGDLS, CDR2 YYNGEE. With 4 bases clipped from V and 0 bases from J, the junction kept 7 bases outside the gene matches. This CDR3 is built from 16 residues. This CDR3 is CASSPDRPSSYNEQFF. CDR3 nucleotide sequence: TGTGCCAGCAGCCCGGACAGGCCGAGCTCCTACAATGAGCAGTTCTTC.

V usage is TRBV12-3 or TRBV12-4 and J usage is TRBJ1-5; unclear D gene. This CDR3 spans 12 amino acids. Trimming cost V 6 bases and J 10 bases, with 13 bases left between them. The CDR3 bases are TGTGCCAGCAGCCCCTCCTGGCATCCCCAGCATTTT. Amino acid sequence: CASSPSWHPQHF.

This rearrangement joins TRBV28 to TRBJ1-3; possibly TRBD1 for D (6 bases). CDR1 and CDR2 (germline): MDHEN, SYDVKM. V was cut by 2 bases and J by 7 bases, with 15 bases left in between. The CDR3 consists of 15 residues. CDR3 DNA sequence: TGTGCCAGCAGTTTAGCGTCAGGGGATTGGAACACCATATATTTT. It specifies CASSLASGDWNTIYF.

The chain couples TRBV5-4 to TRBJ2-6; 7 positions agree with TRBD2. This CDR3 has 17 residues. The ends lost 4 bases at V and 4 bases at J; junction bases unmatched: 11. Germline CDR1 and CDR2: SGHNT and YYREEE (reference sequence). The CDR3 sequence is CASSPTSLPGGANVLTF. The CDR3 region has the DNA TGTGCCAGCAGCCCGACTAGCTTGCCGGGGGGGGCCAACGTCCTGACTTTC.

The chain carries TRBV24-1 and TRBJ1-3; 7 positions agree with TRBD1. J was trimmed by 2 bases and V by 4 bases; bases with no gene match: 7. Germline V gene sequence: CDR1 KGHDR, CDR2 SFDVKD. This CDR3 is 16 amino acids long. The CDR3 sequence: CATSDSTGAAGNTIYF. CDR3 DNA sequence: TGTGCCACCAGTGACTCCACAGGGGCCGCTGGAAACACCATATATTTT.

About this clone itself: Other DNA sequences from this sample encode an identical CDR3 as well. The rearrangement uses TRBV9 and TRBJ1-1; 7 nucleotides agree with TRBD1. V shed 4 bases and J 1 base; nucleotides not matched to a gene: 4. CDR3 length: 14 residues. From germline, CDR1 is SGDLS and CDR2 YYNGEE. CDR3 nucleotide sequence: TGTGCCAGCAGCTCACGGACAGGGAACACTGAAGCTTTCTTT. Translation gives CASSSRTGNTEAFF.